Presented here are 16 T cell receptor beta chains from one specimen sequenced in a study of blood T cells in healthy people across ages. Primed by a sample-barcoded 5' primer and a J-beta primer mix, a second PCR proceeded for about 6 to 11 cycles. TCRdb called the 5' RACE reads again in MiXCR, with one record for every CDR3 protein. The sample has 750,000 or so distinct CDR3 sequences, 20% to 30% seen once. The sample was also linked to a second study, of T cells of mothers and their children.

The specimen was blood. All receptors come from a boy under 18 in good health.

With respect to this clonotype: A read error may produce the germline difference seen at one junction end. The chain combines TRBV5-1 with TRBJ1-5, with D tentatively TRBD1 (6 bases). Looked up from germline, CDR1 is SGHRS and CDR2 is YFSETQ. CDR3 length equals 14 residues. CDR3 sequence reads: CVSSLDSRNQPQHF. The DNA for the CDR3 is TGCGTCAGCAGCTTGGACAGCCGAAATCAGCCCCAGCATTTT.

This clonotype was seen a few times. V is TRBV6-6 and J is TRBJ2-5; D unresolved. V was pared by 6 bases and J by 2 bases, with 10 bases between. The germline V gene has CDR1 MNHNY and CDR2 SVGAGI (reference sequence). The CDR3 loop spans 13 amino acids. DNA for the CDR3: TGTGCCAGCAGGAAACAGACACAAGAGACCCAGTACTTC. It yields the protein CASRKQTQETQYF.

The gene calls are TRBV4-2 and TRBJ1-5, with D possibly matching TRBD1 (5 bases). The CDR3 covers 14 residues. The V end was cut by 0 bases, the J end by 9 bases, with 12 bases between. The germline gives CDR1 LGHNA, CDR2 YNFKEQ. The CDR3 loop is CASSQDTRGRPQHF. DNA of the CDR3: TGTGCCAGCAGCCAAGATACCCGGGGGAGGCCCCAGCATTTT.

This chain joins TRBV6-2 or TRBV6-3 and TRBJ2-7, with 10 bases that match TRBD2. V was pared by 6 bases and J by 0 bases, with 5 bases of the junction left unmatched. Germline CDR1 reads MNHEY; CDR2 reads SVGEGT. The CDR3 totals 15 residues. The CDR3 is CASRSGTSDSYEQYF. The CDR3 nucleotides are TGTGCCAGCAGATCCGGGACTAGCGACTCCTACGAGCAGTACTTC.

The chain employs TRBV3-1 and TRBJ1-2, with 9 nucleotides matching TRBD1. V was clipped by 8 bases and J by 8 bases; unmatched bases: 6. The CDR3 sequence is 12 residues long. Germline V gives CDR1 LGHDT, CDR2 YNNKEL (reference sequence). The CDR3 DNA reads as TGTGCCAGCTTGGACAGGGGCCAGGGCTACACCTTC. It codes for CASLDRGQGYTF. Based on the CDR3 plus reference TRBV3-1 and TRBJ1-2, the full variable domain is DTAVSQTPKYLVTQMGNDKSIKCEQNLGHDTMYWYKQDSKKFLKIMFSYNNKELIINETVPNRFSPKSPDKAHLNLHINSLELGDSAVYFCASLDRGQGYTFGSGTRLTVV.

This chain links TRBV27 with TRBJ2-7, with D possibly TRBD1 on 5 matching bases. The CDR3 totals 12 residues. In germline, CDR1 is MNHEY, CDR2 SMNVEV (reference sequence). The V end was cut by 5 bases, the J end by 6 bases, with 11 bases between. CDR3 sequence reads: CASSPIRGEQYF. CDR3 sequence (DNA): TGTGCCAGCAGTCCAATAAGGGGCGAGCAGTACTTC.

This sequence joins TRBV19 and TRBJ2-7; D may be TRBD2 (5 bases). Looked up from germline, CDR1 is LNHDA and CDR2 is SQIVND (reference sequence). The V and J ends lost 1 base and 3 bases respectively, with 13 bases between them. The CDR3 sequence is 15 residues long. Here the CDR3 DNA reads TGTGCCAGTAGTATAGGATCTGGCGGAGGCTACGAGCAGTACTTC. Its protein product is CASSIGSGGGYEQYF. The full variable domain, its missing parts supplied by reference TRBV19 and TRBJ2-7, is DGGITQSPKYLFRKEGQNVTLSCEQNLNHDAMYWYRQDPGQGLRLIYYSQIVNDFQKGDIAEGYSVSREKKESFPLTVTSAQKNPTAFYLCASSIGSGGGYEQYFGPGTRLTVT.

The gene calls are TRBV2 and TRBJ1-2, with TRBD1 matching 7 bases. Trimming took 3 bases from V and 4 from J; bases not matched to a gene: 11. Germline V CDR1 and CDR2: SNHLY, FYNNEI. The CDR3 sequence is 16 residues long. The CDR3 sequence is CASSDTGSGGLYGYTF. In DNA form, the CDR3 reads TGTGCCAGCAGTGACACGGGGTCAGGGGGTCTCTATGGCTACACCTTC.

This clonotype was counted between two and nine times. The CDR3 nucleotides read TGTGCCAGCAGGGACTCAGGGGACGCTAGCAATCAGCCCCAGCATTTT. Residues: CASRDSGDASNQPQHF. J is TRBJ1-5 and V is TRBV6-6; maybe TRBD1 (6 bases). CDR3 length equals 16 residues. The ends were cut back, 6 bases at V and 0 bases at J, with 15 bases in the middle. Germline V gene lookup returns CDR1 MNHNY and CDR2 SVGAGI (reference sequence).

This clonotype was seen a single time. This sequence joins TRBV10-1 and TRBJ2-5; 16 bases agree with TRBD2. The ends lost 6 bases at V and 2 bases at J; junction bases unmatched: 9. Germline-derived CDR1 and CDR2 are WNHNN and SYGVQD (reference sequence). This CDR3 region has 18 residues. This chain's CDR3 is CASRIGTSGRAGQETQYF. CDR3 nucleotides: TGCGCCAGCAGGATCGGGACTAGCGGGAGGGCCGGGCAAGAGACCCAGTACTTC.

This clonotype turned up a few times. The J gene is TRBJ2-7, the V gene TRBV15; D possibly corresponds to TRBD1 (6 bases). Trimming took off 1 base at V and 5 bases at J, with 15 bases between the two ends. Per germline, CDR1 LNHNV and CDR2 YYDKDF (reference sequence). The CDR3 is 15 residues long. Here the CDR3 reads CATSRVSRGVHEQYF. Here the CDR3 DNA reads TGTGCCACCAGCAGAGTGAGCAGGGGAGTCCACGAGCAGTACTTC.

V gene TRBV7-3 combines with J gene TRBJ2-3; 7 bases align to TRBD2. Trimming removed 4 bases from V and 10 bases from J; junction bases left unmatched: 11. Germline loops: CDR1 SGHTA, CDR2 FQGTGA. The CDR3 contains 14 residues. DNA of the CDR3: TGTGCCAGCAGCTCGGGACTGGGAGGGGATGCGCAGTATTTT. Its protein product is CASSSGLGGDAQYF.

This CDR3 is CASSLTSGRNTGELFF. For the CDR3, the DNA is TGTGCCAGCAGCCTCACTAGCGGGCGGAACACCGGGGAGCTGTTTTTT. The rearrangement links TRBV7-2 to TRBJ2-2; 9 positions agree with TRBD2. V dropped 5 bases and J dropped 1; count of bases not matched to a gene: 5. The CDR3 has 16 residues. Germline CDR1 reads SGHTA; CDR2 reads FQGNSA.

This clonotype was seen only once. The chain uses TRBV4-1 and TRBJ2-5; 9 nucleotides agree with TRBD2. The DNA end lines up better with TRBJ2-7; the J call may be wrong. Germline V gene data show CDR1 as MGHRA and CDR2 as YSYEKL. This CDR3 spans 15 amino acids. As DNA, the CDR3 is TGCGCCAGCAGCCAAGTGGAGACTAGCGGCTACGAGCAGTACTTC. It specifies CASSQVETSGYEQYF.

This clonotype appeared a few times. The CDR3, as DNA: TGTGCCAGCAGCCAGAGTATGAATGAGCAGTTCTTC. Its protein is CASSQSMNEQFF. The V call is TRBV3-1, the J call TRBJ2-1; D not certain. V dropped 3 bases and J dropped 7 bases, with 7 bases sitting between them. The CDR3 length is 12 residues. Germline V gene lookup returns CDR1 LGHDT and CDR2 YNNKEL (reference sequence).

This sequence joins TRBV29-1 and TRBJ2-5; D gene unclear. Trimming removed 3 bases from V and 5 bases from J, with 13 bases in between. Germline V gene sequence: CDR1 SQVTM, CDR2 ANQGSEA. The CDR3 totals 13 residues. CDR3 residues: CSVDLGRGETQYF. The CDR3 region has the DNA TGCAGCGTTGATTTGGGTCGTGGCGAGACCCAGTACTTC.